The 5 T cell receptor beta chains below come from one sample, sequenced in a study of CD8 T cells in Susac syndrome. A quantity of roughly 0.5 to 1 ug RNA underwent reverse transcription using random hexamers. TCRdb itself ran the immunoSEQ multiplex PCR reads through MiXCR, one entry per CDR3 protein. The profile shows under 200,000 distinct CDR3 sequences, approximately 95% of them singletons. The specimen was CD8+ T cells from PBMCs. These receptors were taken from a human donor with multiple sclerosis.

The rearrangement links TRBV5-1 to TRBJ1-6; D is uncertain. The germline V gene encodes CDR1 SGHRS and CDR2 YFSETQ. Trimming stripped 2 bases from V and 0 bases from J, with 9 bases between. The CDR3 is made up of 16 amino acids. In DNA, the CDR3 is TGCGCCAGCAGCTTCGGACGGAGCTCCTATAATTCACCCCTCCACTTT. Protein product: CASSFGRSSYNSPLHF.

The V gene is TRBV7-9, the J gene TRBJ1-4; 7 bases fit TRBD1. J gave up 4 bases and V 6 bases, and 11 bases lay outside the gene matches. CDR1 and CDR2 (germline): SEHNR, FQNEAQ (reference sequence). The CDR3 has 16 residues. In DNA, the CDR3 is TGTGCCAGCAGTAACTCCGGGACAGCTGGTAATGAAAAACTGTTTTTT. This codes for CASSNSGTAGNEKLFF.

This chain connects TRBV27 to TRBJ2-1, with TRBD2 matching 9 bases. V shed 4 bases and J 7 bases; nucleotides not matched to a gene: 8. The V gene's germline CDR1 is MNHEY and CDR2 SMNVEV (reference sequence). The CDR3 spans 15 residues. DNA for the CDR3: TGTGCCAGCAGTTCCGGGGTAGCGGGAGTGAATGAGCAGTTCTTC. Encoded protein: CASSSGVAGVNEQFF.

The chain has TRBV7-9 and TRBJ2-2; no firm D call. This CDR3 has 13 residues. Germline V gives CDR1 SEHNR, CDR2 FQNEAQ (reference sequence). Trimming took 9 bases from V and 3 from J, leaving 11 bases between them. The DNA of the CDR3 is TGTGCCAGGGATCGACTCGACACCGGGGAGCTGTTTTTT. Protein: CARDRLDTGELFF.

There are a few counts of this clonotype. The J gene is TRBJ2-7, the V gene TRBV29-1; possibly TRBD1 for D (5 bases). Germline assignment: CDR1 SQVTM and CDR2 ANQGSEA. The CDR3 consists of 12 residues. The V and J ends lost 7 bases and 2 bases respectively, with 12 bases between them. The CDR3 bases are TGCAGCGCCCAAGGGGTAGCCTACGAGCAGTACTTC. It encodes CSAQGVAYEQYF.